This T cell receptor (beta chain) was recovered during a study of identical twins. Trimming pared 4 bases from V and 5 bases from J, leaving 12 bases between. The CDR3 spans 13 residues. CDR1 is LGHDT and CDR2 is YNNKEL in the germline V gene (reference sequence). One entry per CDR3 protein, called by TCRdb with MiXCR from the 5' RACE reads. The sample lists some 190,000 distinct CDR3 sequences; 15% to 20% were seen once. These same data were also listed under a study on T cells expressing NK-cell markers.

Input material: CD8+ T cells sorted from blood. This clonotype originated in a woman between 18 and 29 years old in good health. The chain has TRBV3-1 and TRBJ2-7; D remains unclear. This chain's CDR3 is CASSPDTVDEQYF. Here the CDR3 DNA reads TGTGCCAGCAGCCCAGATACCGTGGACGAGCAGTACTTC.